The 30 T cell receptor beta chains in this list originate from one sample, sequenced in a study of tumor and adjacent non-tumor tissue in lung cancer. TCRbeta libraries were built with three rounds of nested PCR, modified from ARM-PCR. TCRdb redid the calling of the multiplex PCR reads with MiXCR, one entry per CDR3 protein. Here the sample spans 65,000 to 75,000 distinct CDR3 sequences, about three quarters being singletons. RNA was extracted from bulk tissue without any cell sorting. Sequenced input: lung tumor tissue. These receptors all come from a man in his sixties with non-small cell lung cancer.

As to this clonotype: Relative to the germline gene, one junction end is altered; a read error may explain this. CDR3 sequence: CAFSGELGKEETQYF. CDR3 nucleotides: TGTGCCTTCAGTGGCGAACTAGGCAAAGAAGAGACACAGTACTTC. The rearrangement links TRBV10-3 to TRBJ2-5, with D perhaps matching TRBD2 (5 bases). This CDR3 has 15 amino acids. Germline assignment: CDR1 ENHRY and CDR2 SYGVKD.

Turning to this clonotype: No conserved phenylalanine or tryptophan ends this CDR3, so it is likely a read error. The chain joins TRBV6-1 to TRBJ2-6; the D gene could be TRBD1 or TRBD2 (5 bases each). CDR1 is MNHNS and CDR2 is SASEGT in the germline V gene. CDR3 length: 19 amino acids. The CDR3 bases are TGTGCTAGCAGTGAAGCGCTTAGGTCCGGGACGAGGGGGGCCAACGTCCTGACTTTA. The encoded protein is CASSEALRSGTRGANVLTL.

With respect to this clonotype: Germline and junction disagree at one end, which may indicate a read error. V usage is TRBV29-1 and J usage is TRBJ1-1, with D hard to call. Germline-derived CDR1 and CDR2 are SQVTM and ANQGSEA. This CDR3 is 13 amino acids long. The DNA for the CDR3 is TGCGGCGTTGAGATCCCCGGGTTTGGTGAAGCTTTCTTT. Protein: CGVEIPGFGEAFF.

This clonotype was seen only a few times. A junction end diverges from the germline sequence, so it may reflect a read error. The chain employs TRBV10-3 and TRBJ2-3, with D possibly matching TRBD2 (5 bases). Germline V gene data show CDR1 as ENHRY and CDR2 as SYGVKD. CDR3 length: 15 amino acids. The DNA of the CDR3 is TGTGCCAGCAGTGAGTGGACTGGCGGAACAGATAAGCAGTATTTT. Amino acid sequence: CASSEWTGGTDKQYF.

This clonotype was found a few times. The J gene is TRBJ2-3, the V gene TRBV11-3, with TRBD2 matching over 7 bases. The germline V gene has CDR1 SGHNT and CDR2 YENEEA. There are 16 residues in the CDR3. The ends lost 5 bases at V and 3 bases at J; junction bases unmatched: 11. CDR3 nucleotides: TGTGCCAGCAGCATTGGTCTAGCGGATAGTACAGATACGCAGTATTTT. It encodes CASSIGLADSTDTQYF.

A note on this clonotype: The conserved phenylalanine or tryptophan normally closing the CDR3 is absent here, so this likely arose from a read error. The chain combines TRBV20-1 with TRBJ2-1, with D maybe TRBD2 (6 bases). The CDR3 is 18 amino acids. Trimming took off 8 bases at V and 4 bases at J, with 30 bases between the two ends. Germline V gene data show CDR1 as DFQATT and CDR2 as SNEGSKA (reference sequence). The CDR3 is CSTDPRRISGELYNEQFS. Here the CDR3 DNA reads TGCAGTACTGACCCACGGAGGATTAGCGGAGAACTTTACAATGAGCAGTTCTCC.

Regarding this clonotype: The junction and the germline gene differ at one end; a read error may be behind it. The rearrangement joins TRBV29-1 to TRBJ2-3; 13 bases align to TRBD2. The CDR3 is 14 amino acids. Per the germline V gene, CDR1 is SQVTM and CDR2 is ANQGSEA. The CDR3 nucleotides read TGCAGCGTTGCCGGGACTAGCGGGAACGATACGCAATATTTT. Translated: CSVAGTSGNDTQYF.

A note on this clonotype: The DNA is omitted, as the CDR3 cannot be located on it reliably, and the CDR3 follows TCRdb's listing. V is TRBV29-1 and J is TRBJ1-2; TRBD1 is taken as the D call from the table, unchecked against the DNA. In germline, CDR1 is SQVTM, CDR2 ANQGSEA. With termini counted, the CDR3 has 12 amino acids. Here the CDR3 reads CSIVGGNYGCTF.

This clonotype was recorded at least ten times. The rearrangement uses TRBV30 and TRBJ2-5; D call uncertain. The CDR3 totals 12 residues. Trimming took off 0 bases at V and 4 bases at J, with 6 bases between the two ends. The germline CDR1 and CDR2 sequences are GTSNPN and SVGIG (reference sequence). DNA for the CDR3: TGTGCCTGGAGTGTACAGATAGAGACCCAGTACTTC. This codes for CAWSVQIETQYF.

The chain links TRBV29-1 to TRBJ2-1, with D possibly called TRBD1 or TRBD2 (5 bases each). This CDR3 contains 16 residues. Germline CDR1 reads SQVTM; CDR2 reads ANQGSEA. Written as DNA, the CDR3 is TGCTGCCTTCGAGCAAACAGGTTTAGAGGGGTTGTGGAGCAGTTCTTC. This codes for CCLRANRFRGVVEQFF.

This clonotype was seen more than once but under ten times. Germline is not matched at one junction end, which may reflect a read error. The chain uses TRBV6-2 or TRBV6-3 and TRBJ2-1; 8 bases agree with TRBD2. Germline CDR1 MNHEY, CDR2 SVGEGT. The CDR3 sequence is 14 residues long. The chain's CDR3 is CASRERGRGNELFF. The CDR3, as DNA: TGTGCAAGCAGGGAGCGGGGGCGAGGCAATGAGCTGTTCTTC.

This sequence joins TRBV2 and TRBJ1-3, with 10 positions matching TRBD1. J was trimmed by 2 bases and V by 6 bases; bases with no gene match: 4. Germline V gives CDR1 SNHLY, CDR2 FYNNEI. This CDR3 has 15 amino acids. CDR3 in DNA: TGTGCCAGCAGGCCGGGACAGGGGACTGGAAACACCATATATTTT. The encoded protein is CASRPGQGTGNTIYF. Full variable domain (missing parts from reference TRBV2 and TRBJ1-3): EPEVTQTPSHQVTQMGQEVILRCVPISNHLYFYWYRQILGQKVEFLVSFYNNEISEKSEIFDDQFSVERPDGSNFTLKIRSTKLEDSAMYFCASRPGQGTGNTIYFGEGSWLTVV.

This clonotype was found once. The rearrangement links TRBV5-1 to TRBJ2-3; D remains ambiguous. The J call may not be correct, given that the DNA end is closer to TRBJ1-5. Per germline, CDR1 SGHRS and CDR2 YFSETQ. The CDR3 is 15 amino acids. The CDR3 spells CASSLKLASTDTQHF. The CDR3 bases are TGCGCCAGCAGCTTGAAACTAGCTAGCACAGATACACAGCATTTT.

For this clonotype: A read error may explain this, as a much larger clone is one base away. The chain uses TRBV5-6 and TRBJ1-2; D remains unclear. The CDR3 has 14 amino acids. CDR1 is SGHDT, CDR2 YYEEEE, per germline. CDR3 protein: CASSLVGYNYGYIF. CDR3 nucleotides: TGTGCCAGCAGCTTGGTGGGATATAACTATGGCTACATCTTC.

Details on this clonotype: The junction differs from germline at one of its ends, possibly a read error. J is TRBJ2-1 and V is TRBV29-1, with unresolved D. CDR1 and CDR2 (germline): SQVTM, ANQGSEA. The CDR3 has 13 residues. In nucleotides, the CDR3 is TGCAGCGTCCGATACAGTTCCTACGATGAGCAGTTCTTC. This encodes CSVRYSSYDEQFF.

Turning to this clonotype: The CDR3 does not end in the conserved phenylalanine or tryptophan, so this is likely a read error. The limits of the CDR3 on the DNA are not certain, so only TCRdb's listed CDR3 is given. The chain recombines TRBV20-1 with TRBJ2-7; the D call of TRBD1 is as the table states it, not checked on the DNA. With termini counted, the CDR3 has 10 amino acids. Germline CDR1 reads DFQATT; CDR2 reads SNEGSKA (reference sequence). CDR3 amino acids: CSAGDRGKYL.

In the case of this clonotype: One end of the junction is discordant with germline, which a read error may explain. The CDR3, as DNA: TGCGCCGGCAGCCGAGCCCGGGGGGACGACGTGAGAGAGACCCAGTACTTC. Amino acids: CAGSRARGDDVRETQYF. The rearrangement links TRBV5-1 to TRBJ2-5; 7 bases are shared with TRBD2. Germline CDR1 and CDR2: SGHRS and YFSETQ. This CDR3 has 17 residues.

The V and J genes are TRBV29-1 and TRBJ2-3; tentatively, D is TRBD1 or TRBD2 (5 bases each). Trimming cost V 7 bases and J 2 bases, with 19 bases left between them. There are 15 residues in the CDR3. CDR1 SQVTM and CDR2 ANQGSEA come from the germline V gene. CDR3 nucleotide sequence: TGCAGCGCCCAGATAGGGGCGGGTAACACAGATACGCAGTATTTT. It specifies CSAQIGAGNTDTQYF.

A single count supports this clonotype. A read error may account for a junction end that differs from germline. The chain joins TRBV6-6 to TRBJ2-7; possible D gene TRBD1, 6 bases. The germline V gene has CDR1 MNHNY and CDR2 SVGAGI (reference sequence). This CDR3 contains 15 residues. The CDR3 DNA is TGTGCCAGCAGGCCGAGAGGGGGAATCCCCTACGAGCAGTACTTT. Its translation is CASRPRGGIPYEQYF.

Note on this clonotype: Mismatch with germline at one junction end may stem from a read error. This sequence joins TRBV29-1 and TRBJ2-5; D is possibly TRBD2 (5 bases). The germline V gene has CDR1 SQVTM and CDR2 ANQGSEA. The CDR3 runs to 14 residues. The CDR3 sequence: CCVEEQRVGETQYF. The CDR3 region has the DNA TGCTGCGTTGAGGAACAGAGGGTAGGGGAGACCCAGTACTTC.

On this clonotype: In this CDR3 the conserved last residue, phenylalanine or tryptophan, is missing, so a read error is likely. The chain employs TRBV20-1 and TRBJ2-3; D possibly corresponds to TRBD1 (6 bases). Germline V gene lookup returns CDR1 DFQATT and CDR2 SNEGSKA (reference sequence). The CDR3 spans 13 residues. V was shortened by 6 bases and J by 2 bases, with 12 bases between the two germline ends. CDR3 bases: TGCAGTGCACAGGGAGAGCTCACAGATACGCAGTATTCT. This gives the protein CSAQGELTDTQYS.

The chain carries TRBV5-5 and TRBJ2-5; the match to TRBD1 covers 9 bases. The CDR3 length is 13 residues. J gave up 4 bases and V 9 bases, and 7 bases lay outside the gene matches. Germline V gene data show CDR1 as SGHKS and CDR2 as YYEKEE (reference sequence). CDR3: CANNYRGLETQYF. DNA for the CDR3: TGTGCCAACAACTACAGGGGGCTAGAGACCCAGTACTTC.

A few counts support this clonotype. This chain uses TRBV7-2 with TRBJ2-5, with unresolved D. This CDR3 has 11 residues. V gave up 4 bases and J gave up 1 base, with 1 base separating them. Germline CDR1 and CDR2: SGHTA and FQGNSA. In DNA, the CDR3 is TGTGCCAGCAGCTCCCAAGAGACCCAGTACTTC. It codes for CASSSQETQYF.

In regard to this clonotype: One end of the junction is discordant with germline, which a read error may explain. This chain uses TRBV20-1 with TRBJ1-5; D is ambiguous. Germline V gene sequence: CDR1 DFQATT, CDR2 SNEGSKA (reference sequence). There are 14 residues in the CDR3. CDR3 bases: TGCAGTGCTAGTGGAGACATTAGCAATCAGCCCAAGCATTTT. Encoded protein: CSASGDISNQPKHF.

Concerning this clonotype itself: A read error may produce the germline difference seen at one junction end. The rearrangement uses TRBV29-1 and TRBJ2-5; possible D gene TRBD2, 5 bases. This CDR3 spans 14 amino acids. Germline V lookup: CDR1 SQVTM, CDR2 ANQGSEA. The CDR3 loop is CSASHGYRQETQYF. As DNA, the CDR3 is TGTAGCGCCTCGCACGGTTACCGCCAAGAGACCCAGTACTTC.

Comment on this clonotype: In this CDR3 the conserved last residue, phenylalanine or tryptophan, is missing, so a read error is likely. This rearrangement joins TRBV24-1 to TRBJ2-1; TRBD1 matches at 9 bases. V gave up 2 bases and J gave up 8 bases; unmatched junction bases: 9. This CDR3 has 16 amino acids. Germline V gene sequence: CDR1 KGHDR, CDR2 SFDVKD. The DNA of the CDR3 is TGTGCCACCAGTGATTCCCGGGACAGGGTGTTCGATGAGCAGTTCTTA. It encodes CATSDSRDRVFDEQFL.

Details on this clonotype: No conserved phenylalanine or tryptophan ends this CDR3, so it is likely a read error. The V and J genes are TRBV20-1 and TRBJ2-1; 11 positions agree with TRBD1. Germline-derived CDR1 and CDR2 are DFQATT and SNEGSKA (reference sequence). This CDR3 is built from 15 residues. Trimming took 4 bases from V and 9 from J; bases not matched to a gene: 11. The DNA of the CDR3 is TGCAGTGCTAAAGTTCCGGGACAGGGGGGCGGTGAGCAGTTCATC. Its protein product is CSAKVPGQGGGEQFI.

Comments on this clonotype: An end of the junction does not agree with germline; a read error may underlie this. The chain carries TRBV5-1 and TRBJ1-1; tentative D call: TRBD1 (5 bases). The CDR3 has 12 residues. Germline loops: CDR1 SGHRS, CDR2 YFSETQ. CDR3: CASSSEGTESFF. CDR3 DNA: TGCGCCAGCAGCTCGGAAGGGACTGAATCTTTCTTT.

The chain recombines TRBV18 with TRBJ2-7, with 8 bases that match TRBD1. The V gene end was trimmed by 8 bases and the J gene end by 3 bases; junction bases not matched to a gene: 9. Germline CDR1 and CDR2: KGHSH and LQKENI. The CDR3 totals 14 residues. CDR3: CASNRGALHYEQYF. The CDR3 nucleotides are TGTGCCAGCAACAGGGGGGCCCTCCACTACGAGCAGTACTTC.

This clonotype is a singleton in its sample. This rearrangement joins TRBV6-4 to TRBJ1-6; D is unclear. V gave up 4 bases and J gave up 3 bases, with 4 bases separating them. Germline CDR1 and CDR2: MRHNA and SNTAGT. The length of the CDR3 is 13 residues. The CDR3 nucleotides read TGTGCCAGCAGTGGCAGCTATAATTCACCCCTCCACTTT. This encodes CASSGSYNSPLHF.